The 14 T cell receptor beta chains below come from one sample, sequenced in a study of blood T cell repertoires in COVID-19. Here immunoSEQ multiplex PCR was the method, and the copy in TCRdb shows in-frame clones only, minus some. The table has 250,000 to 300,000 clones, more than 85% seen once. Sequenced material: peripheral blood. The origin of the receptors is a woman aged 30 to 39 with COVID-19, enrolled during active disease.

CDR3 in amino acids: CASSLTPFSYNEQFF. The CDR3 coding sequence is TGTGCCAGCAGCTTAACTCCGTTCTCCTACAATGAGCAGTTCTTC. The V call is TRBV7-2, the J call TRBJ2-1; no firm D call. Between the trimmed V and J ends, which lost 2 bases and 0 bases, there was a span of 8 bases. Germline V gene sequence: CDR1 SGHTA, CDR2 FQGNSA. There are 15 residues in the CDR3.

This chain connects TRBV19 to TRBJ2-2, with TRBD2 identical over 9 bases. Germline lookup yields CDR1 LNHDA and CDR2 SQIVND (reference sequence). The CDR3 totals 16 residues. Trimming removed 2 bases from V and 5 bases from J; junction bases left unmatched: 6. The CDR3 bases are TGTGCCAGTAGTATACTAGCGGGATCGCTAACCGGGGAGCTGTTTTTT. Protein: CASSILAGSLTGELFF.

This clone appeared once. The rearrangement uses TRBV2 and TRBJ2-1; 8 positions agree with TRBD2. CDR1 and CDR2 from the germline V gene are SNHLY and FYNNEI. The CDR3 loop spans 15 amino acids. V shed 8 bases, J shed 0 bases, and the junction held 6 bases outside the gene matches. The CDR3 loop reads CASGSGAPSYNEQFF. The CDR3, as DNA: TGTGCCAGCGGTAGCGGGGCACCCTCCTACAATGAGCAGTTCTTC.

The chain links TRBV19 to TRBJ1-2; weak D call: TRBD1 (5 bases). Deletions cut 1 base from V and 7 bases from J, with 16 bases between. This CDR3 is built from 15 residues. CDR1 is LNHDA, CDR2 SQIVND, per germline (reference sequence). The CDR3, as DNA: TGTGCCAGTAGTATAGGGTTGTTCGGAGGGGTTGGCTACACCTTC. Translating gives CASSIGLFGGVGYTF.

V usage is TRBV3-1 (or the pseudogene TRBV3-2) and J usage is TRBJ2-1, with TRBD2 identical over 11 bases. This CDR3 spans 22 amino acids. J gave up 0 bases and V 0 bases, and 16 bases lay outside the gene matches. Germline V gives CDR1 LGHDT, CDR2 YNNKEL (reference sequence). The CDR3 sequence is CASSQEGVWGTSGRSSYNEQFF. The CDR3 bases are TGTGCCAGCAGCCAAGAGGGGGTGTGGGGGACTAGCGGAAGGAGCTCCTACAATGAGCAGTTCTTC.

The rearrangement links TRBV18 to TRBJ1-1; the D gene is possibly TRBD1 (6 bases). The ends were cut back, 3 bases at V and 6 bases at J, with 14 bases in the middle. CDR1 is KGHSH, CDR2 LQKENI, per germline. CDR3 length: 14 amino acids. CDR3 in amino acids: CASSPWGRDSEAFF. The CDR3 DNA sequence: TGTGCCAGCTCACCCTGGGGGCGAGACTCTGAAGCTTTCTTT.

The chain couples TRBV19 to TRBJ1-5; D gene ambiguous. The germline V and J ends were trimmed by 3 bases and 3 bases, with 6 bases remaining between them. Germline V gene sequence: CDR1 LNHDA, CDR2 SQIVND (reference sequence). The CDR3 contains 13 residues. CDR3 nucleotides: TGTGCCAGTAGTATCCTCGTCAATCAGCCCCAGCATTTT. Amino acid sequence: CASSILVNQPQHF.

This clone was detected only a few times. V is TRBV30 and J is TRBJ1-1; perhaps TRBD1 as D (5 bases). CDR3 length: 16 residues. V shed 0 bases and J shed 11 bases, with 25 bases lying between them. In germline, CDR1 is GTSNPN, CDR2 SVGIG (reference sequence). CDR3 sequence (DNA): TGTGCCTGGAGTGTACTCGGTGGGGCATCTAAGGTGGGGGCTTTCTTT. Encoded protein: CAWSVLGGASKVGAFF.

The genes are TRBV7-9 and TRBJ2-3, with TRBD1 as a possible D gene (6 bases). Trimming cost V 5 bases and J 1 base, with 16 bases left between them. CDR3 length equals 16 residues. The germline V gene encodes CDR1 SEHNR and CDR2 FQNEAQ (reference sequence). The CDR3 nucleotides read TGTGCCAGCAGCGGAAACCAGGGGAGAGGCACAGATACGCAGTATTTT. This encodes CASSGNQGRGTDTQYF.

V gene TRBV28 combines with J gene TRBJ1-1; TRBD1 aligns across 8 bases. The CDR3 has 14 amino acids. V lost 6 bases to trimming and J lost 1 base; unmatched junction nucleotides: 4. Germline lookup yields CDR1 MDHEN and CDR2 SYDVKM. The CDR3 sequence is CASRATGANTEAFF. CDR3 nucleotides: TGTGCCAGCAGGGCGACAGGGGCGAACACTGAAGCTTTCTTT.

The chain recombines TRBV29-1 with TRBJ1-2, with 8 positions matching TRBD1. J was trimmed by 0 bases and V by 4 bases; bases with no gene match: 7. The CDR3 length is 15 residues. Germline CDR1 SQVTM, CDR2 ANQGSEA. The CDR3 coding sequence is TGCAGCGTTGGACAGGGGAGGGGGTCTAACTATGGCTACACCTTC. The encoded protein is CSVGQGRGSNYGYTF.

The J gene is TRBJ2-2, the V gene TRBV18; the D gene is possibly TRBD2 (6 bases). The CDR3 spans 15 residues. Trimming left V 2 bases short and J 6 bases short, with 13 bases between. The germline V gene encodes CDR1 KGHSH and CDR2 LQKENI. The CDR3, as DNA: TGTGCCAGCTCACCAGAAAGATGGGGGGCCGGGGAGCTGTTTTTT. It encodes CASSPERWGAGELFF.

The V call is TRBV5-1, the J call TRBJ1-2; 7 bases line up with TRBD1. Germline CDR1 and CDR2: SGHRS and YFSETQ. This CDR3 has 16 amino acids. The trim removed 4 bases at V and 7 bases at J, leaving 16 bases unmatched. The DNA for the CDR3 is TGCGCCAGCAGCCCTACCCCGGACAGGACACCTGCTGGCTACACCTTC. It yields the protein CASSPTPDRTPAGYTF.

This rearrangement joins TRBV2 to TRBJ1-6, with D possibly matching TRBD1 (6 bases). CDR1 is SNHLY, CDR2 FYNNEI, per germline. V was pared by 10 bases and J by 4 bases, with 20 bases between. The CDR3 has 16 residues. CDR3: CATWTARGAYNSPLHF. CDR3 nucleotides: TGTGCCACCTGGACAGCCCGGGGGGCATATAATTCACCCCTCCACTTT.